This entry concerns a single T cell receptor beta chain. The antigen remains undetermined. These data are taken from a study of siplizumab effects on memory and regulatory T cells. Points from the study as a whole: The study found that siplizumab significantly reduced alloreactive sequences traceable to unstimulated CD4+ memory cells. Researchers could not give a naive or memory phenotype to roughly 75-95% of proliferating CD4+ or CD8+ clones. With siplizumab, Treg-derived clones averaged roughly 66% of mappable alloreactive CD4+ clones, versus 26.9% in controls.

The data were produced by immunoSEQ multiplex PCR, yet TCRdb's version contains in-frame clones alone and is incomplete. Of 110,000 or so clones in the sample, about 90% were seen once. V lost 6 bases to trimming and J lost 10 bases, with 15 bases between them. This CDR3 has 12 residues. The germline V gene encodes CDR1 MNHEY and CDR2 SVGAGI. This receptor was obtained from a human donor in good health. V usage is TRBV6-5 and J usage is TRBJ1-2; D unresolved. Sequenced input: Tregs sorted from blood. CDR3 nucleotide sequence: TGTGCCAGCAGAATTTCCTGGGCGAACTACACCTTC. It translates to CASRISWANYTF.